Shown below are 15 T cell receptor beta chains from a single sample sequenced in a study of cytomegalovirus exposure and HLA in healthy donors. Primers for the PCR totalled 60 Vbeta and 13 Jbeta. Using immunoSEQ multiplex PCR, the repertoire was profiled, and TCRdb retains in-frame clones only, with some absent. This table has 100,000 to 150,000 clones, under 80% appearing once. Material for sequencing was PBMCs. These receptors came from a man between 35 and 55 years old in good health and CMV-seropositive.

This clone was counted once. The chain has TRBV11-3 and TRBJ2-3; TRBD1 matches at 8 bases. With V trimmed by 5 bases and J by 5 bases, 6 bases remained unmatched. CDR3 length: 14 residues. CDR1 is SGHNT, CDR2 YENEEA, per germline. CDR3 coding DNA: TGTGCCAGCAGCCTAGGACAGGGTAGAGATACGCAGTATTTT. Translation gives CASSLGQGRDTQYF.

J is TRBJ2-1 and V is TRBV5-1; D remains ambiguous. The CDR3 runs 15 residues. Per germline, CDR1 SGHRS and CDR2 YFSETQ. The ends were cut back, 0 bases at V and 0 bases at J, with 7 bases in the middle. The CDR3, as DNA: TGCGCCAGCAGCTTGGGGCTGAACTCCTACAATGAGCAGTTCTTC. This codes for CASSLGLNSYNEQFF.

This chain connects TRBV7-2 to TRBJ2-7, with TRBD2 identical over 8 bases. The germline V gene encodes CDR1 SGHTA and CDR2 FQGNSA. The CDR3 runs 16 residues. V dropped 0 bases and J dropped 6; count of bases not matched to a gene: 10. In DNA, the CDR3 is TGTGCCAGCAGCTTAGCGGACCGGGGCGGGAGGCGCGAGCAGTACTTC. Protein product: CASSLADRGGRREQYF.

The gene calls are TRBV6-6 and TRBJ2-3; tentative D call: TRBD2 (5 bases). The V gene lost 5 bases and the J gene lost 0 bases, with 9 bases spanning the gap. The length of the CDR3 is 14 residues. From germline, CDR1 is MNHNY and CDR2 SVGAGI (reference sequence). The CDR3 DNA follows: TGTGCCAGCAGTACGGGATTAAGCACAGATACGCAGTATTTT. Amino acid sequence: CASSTGLSTDTQYF.

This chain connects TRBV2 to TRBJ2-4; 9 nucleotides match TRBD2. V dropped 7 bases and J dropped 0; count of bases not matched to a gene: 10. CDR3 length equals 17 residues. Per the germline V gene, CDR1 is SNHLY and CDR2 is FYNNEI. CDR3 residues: CASNPTSGPLAKNIQYF. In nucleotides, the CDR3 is TGTGCCAGCAACCCGACTAGCGGTCCTCTAGCCAAAAACATTCAGTACTTC. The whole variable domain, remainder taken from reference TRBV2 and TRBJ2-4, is EPEVTQTPSHQVTQMGQEVILRCVPISNHLYFYWYRQILGQKVEFLVSFYNNEISEKSEIFDDQFSVERPDGSNFTLKIRSTKLEDSAMYFCASNPTSGPLAKNIQYFGAGTRLSVL.

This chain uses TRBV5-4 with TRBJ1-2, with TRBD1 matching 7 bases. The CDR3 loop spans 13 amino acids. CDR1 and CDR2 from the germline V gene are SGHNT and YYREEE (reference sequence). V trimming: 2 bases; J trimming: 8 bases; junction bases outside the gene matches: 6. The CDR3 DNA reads TGTGCCAGCAGCTTTACAGGGGTAGGCGGCTACACCTTC. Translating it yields CASSFTGVGGYTF.

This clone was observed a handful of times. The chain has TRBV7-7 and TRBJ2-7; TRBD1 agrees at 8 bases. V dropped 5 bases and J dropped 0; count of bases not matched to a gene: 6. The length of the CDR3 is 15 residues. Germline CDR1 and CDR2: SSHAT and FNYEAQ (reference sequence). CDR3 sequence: CASSARQGSSYEQYF. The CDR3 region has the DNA TGTGCCAGCAGCGCCAGACAGGGGAGCTCCTACGAGCAGTACTTC.

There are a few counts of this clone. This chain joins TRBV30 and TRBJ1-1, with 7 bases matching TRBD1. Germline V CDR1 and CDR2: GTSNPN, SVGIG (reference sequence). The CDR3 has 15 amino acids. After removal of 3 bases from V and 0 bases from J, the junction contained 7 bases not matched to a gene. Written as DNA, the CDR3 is TGTGCCTGGAGGTTTGGGGACAGAGTGAACACTGAAGCTTTCTTT. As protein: CAWRFGDRVNTEAFF.

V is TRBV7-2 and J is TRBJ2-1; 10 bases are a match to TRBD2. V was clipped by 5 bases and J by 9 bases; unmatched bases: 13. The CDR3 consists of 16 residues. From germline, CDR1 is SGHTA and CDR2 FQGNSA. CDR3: CASSPKLAGLPLEQFF. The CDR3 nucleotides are TGTGCCAGCAGCCCGAAACTAGCGGGACTTCCCCTTGAGCAGTTCTTC. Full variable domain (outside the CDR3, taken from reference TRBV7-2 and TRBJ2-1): GAGVSQSPSNKVTEKGKDVELRCDPISGHTALYWYRQSLGQGLEFLIYFQGNSAPDKSGLPSDRFSAERTGGSVSTLTIQRTQQEDSAVYLCASSPKLAGLPLEQFFGPGTRLTVL.

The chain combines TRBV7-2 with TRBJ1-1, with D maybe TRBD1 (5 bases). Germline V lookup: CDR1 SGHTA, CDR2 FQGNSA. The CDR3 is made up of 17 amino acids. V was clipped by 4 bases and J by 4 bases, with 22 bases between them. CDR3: CASSYSRAETLGTEAFF. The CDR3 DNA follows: TGTGCCAGCAGCTATTCCAGGGCCGAAACATTGGGCACTGAAGCTTTCTTT.

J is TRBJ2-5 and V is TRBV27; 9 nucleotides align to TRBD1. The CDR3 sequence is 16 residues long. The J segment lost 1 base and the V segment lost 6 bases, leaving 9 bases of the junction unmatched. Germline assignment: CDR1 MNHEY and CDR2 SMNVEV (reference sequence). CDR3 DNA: TGTGCCAGCAGATATTCGGACAGGGGCCCCCAAGAGACCCAGTACTTC. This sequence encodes CASRYSDRGPQETQYF.

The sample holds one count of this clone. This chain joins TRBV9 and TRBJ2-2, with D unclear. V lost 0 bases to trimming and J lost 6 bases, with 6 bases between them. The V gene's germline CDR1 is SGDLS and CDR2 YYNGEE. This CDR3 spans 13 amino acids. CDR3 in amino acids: CASSVGVPGELFF. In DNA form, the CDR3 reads TGTGCCAGCAGCGTAGGAGTTCCCGGGGAGCTGTTTTTT.

CDR3 loop: CSVSTGIGQPQHF. The CDR3, as DNA: TGCAGCGTCTCGACAGGGATCGGGCAGCCCCAGCATTTT. The chain couples TRBV29-1 to TRBJ1-5, with TRBD1 matching over 7 bases. Trimming took 6 bases from V and 7 from J; bases not matched to a gene: 9. The germline V gene encodes CDR1 SQVTM and CDR2 ANQGSEA. The CDR3 runs to 13 residues.

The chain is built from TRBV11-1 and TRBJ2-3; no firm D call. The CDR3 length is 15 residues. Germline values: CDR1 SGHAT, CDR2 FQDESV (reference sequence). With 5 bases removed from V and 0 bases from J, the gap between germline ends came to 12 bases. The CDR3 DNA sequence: TGTGCCAGCAGCCTAAAGCCCGGGAGCACAGATACGCAGTATTTT. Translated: CASSLKPGSTDTQYF.

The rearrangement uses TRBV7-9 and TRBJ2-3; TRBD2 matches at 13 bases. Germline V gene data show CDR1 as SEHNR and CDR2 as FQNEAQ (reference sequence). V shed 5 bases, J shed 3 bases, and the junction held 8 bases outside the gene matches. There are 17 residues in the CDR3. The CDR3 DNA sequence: TGTGCCAGCAGCCCACTCGAGGGACTAGCGGGAACAGATACGCAGTATTTT. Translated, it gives CASSPLEGLAGTDTQYF.